This TCR beta chain was sequenced during a study of OX40 agonist ivuxolimab in advanced cancers. Study overall: Prior therapy, whether anti-PD-1, anti-PD-L1 or anti-CTLA-4, was allowed, and 35% to 40% had some. Study-wide results and limits: At 0.1 to 3.0 mg/kg and by week 6, CD4+ and CD8+ T cells in the blood had expanded clonally. The study did not work out the antigen specificity of the expanded peripheral T cells.

The V gene's germline CDR1 is LGHNA and CDR2 YNFKEQ. Trimming took 0 bases from V and 3 from J, leaving 12 bases between them. The CDR3 consists of 15 residues. Collection of blood occurred at baseline, at cycle 4 day 1, and at cycle 7 day 1. On this clone: The target antigen is unknown.

Method: immunoSEQ multiplex PCR; TCRdb's copy keeps in-frame clones and lacks some. This table has around 60,000 clones, nearly 85% appearing once. The sequencing here drew on CD4+ or CD8+ T cells sorted from blood, taken in a trial of the OX40 agonist ivuxolimab. This TCR was sampled from an adult with an advanced solid tumor such as melanoma, head and neck, liver or kidney cancer. This chain uses TRBV4-2 with TRBJ2-7, with D possibly TRBD2 on 6 matching bases. In DNA form, the CDR3 reads TGTGCCAGCAGCCAAGAGTGGAGGGGACTCTACGAGCAGTACTTC. As protein: CASSQEWRGLYEQYF.